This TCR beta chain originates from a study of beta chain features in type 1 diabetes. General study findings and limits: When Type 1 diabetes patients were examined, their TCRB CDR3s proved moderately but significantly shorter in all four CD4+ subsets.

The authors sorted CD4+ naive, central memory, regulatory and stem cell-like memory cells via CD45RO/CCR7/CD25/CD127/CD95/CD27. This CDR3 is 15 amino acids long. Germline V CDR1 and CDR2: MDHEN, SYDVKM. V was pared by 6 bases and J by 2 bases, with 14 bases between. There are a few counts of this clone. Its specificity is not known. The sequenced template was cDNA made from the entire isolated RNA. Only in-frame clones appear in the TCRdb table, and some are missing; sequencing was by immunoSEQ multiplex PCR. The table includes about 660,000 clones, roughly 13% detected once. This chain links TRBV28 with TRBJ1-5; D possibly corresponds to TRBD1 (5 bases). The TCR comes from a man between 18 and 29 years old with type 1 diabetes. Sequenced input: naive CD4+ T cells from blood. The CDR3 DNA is TGTGCCAGCAGATTCACAGGCTGGGGCAATCAGCCCCAGCATTTT. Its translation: CASRFTGWGNQPQHF.